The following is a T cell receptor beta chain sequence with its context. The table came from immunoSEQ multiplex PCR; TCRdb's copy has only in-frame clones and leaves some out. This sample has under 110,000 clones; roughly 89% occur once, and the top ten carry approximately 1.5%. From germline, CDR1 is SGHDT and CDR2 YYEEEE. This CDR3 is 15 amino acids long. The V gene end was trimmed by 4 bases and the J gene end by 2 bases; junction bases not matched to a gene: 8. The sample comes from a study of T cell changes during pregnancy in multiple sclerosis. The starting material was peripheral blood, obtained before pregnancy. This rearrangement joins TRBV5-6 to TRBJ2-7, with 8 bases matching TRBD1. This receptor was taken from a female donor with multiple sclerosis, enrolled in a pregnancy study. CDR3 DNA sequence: TGTGCCAGCAGCCCGCAAGGACAGGGAACCTACGAGCAGTACTTC. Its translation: CASSPQGQGTYEQYF.